The sequence of this TCR beta chain was determined in a study of control samples from healthy donors and cancer patients. The data were produced by immunoSEQ multiplex PCR, yet TCRdb's version contains in-frame clones alone and is incomplete. Found here are some 90,000 clones, about 89% of them singletons; the top ten hold 7.5% to 8%. The germline V gene has CDR1 SGHDN and CDR2 FVKESK. The V end lost 2 bases, the J end lost 4 bases, and 15 bases lay between the germline ends. This CDR3 is 16 amino acids long. The chain uses TRBV14 and TRBJ2-1, with a possible D match to TRBD1 (5 bases). Sequenced sample: blood. This TCR came from an older woman in good health. CDR3 sequence: CASSQKDRLAYNEQFF. CDR3 DNA sequence: TGTGCCAGCAGCCAAAAAGACAGACTGGCGTACAATGAGCAGTTCTTC.